This T cell receptor beta chain stems from a study of blood T cell repertoires in COVID-19 (dated by TCRdb to between 2020 and 2021). Regarding the complete study: Samples from collaborators originated in the United States, Italy and Spain and spanned both the acute and convalescent phases of COVID-19. The prospective study material was composed of cDNA or gDNA derived from T cells, B-cell-depleted T cells, or PBMCs. Subjects who had been exposed to COVID-19, were actively infected with it, or had recovered from it provided the deeply sampled blood TCRbeta repertoires that made up the dataset. The repertoires were released in a freely available public database intended as a resource for research on the immune response to SARS-CoV-2. The samples were drawn from the first 160 participants of the ongoing ImmuneRACE study and from more than 1,000 subjects provided by 6 global collaborators. Sample metadata almost always included a de-identified subject ID, COVID-19 status, age in years and sex. Where available, HLA class I and class II types were taken from metadata supplied by the sample provider and were not determined by assay-based typing. What the research found in general, with its limitations: How much clinical and demographic metadata was included differed by source and by participant, and the metadata was provided uncurated.

TCRbeta CDR3 regions were amplified from genomic DNA by means of the immunoSEQ Assay, a bias-controlled multiplex PCR. Under the source paper's analysis protocol: Within the assay, amplification of reference gene primers was used to estimate how many nucleated cells each sample contained. To quantify the absolute abundance of each unique TCRbeta CDR3 rearrangement, sequence reads were collapsed and filtered. Productive Simpson clonality was computed per sample as the square root of Simpson's diversity index over productive rearrangements. This is the immuneACCESS table as TCRdb keeps it, with only in-frame sequences that have V and J called. A part of the clones is gone; compared with another copy, unresolved V genes explain less than half, and the rest is unexplained. V and J calls and clone size are given by that table; D and trimming were obtained from the DNA. The sample data list about 110,000 clones, and approximately 67% of these were observed just once. 6% to 8% of the sample is held by the ten biggest clonotypes.

Relative to germline, V is missing 3 bases and J is missing 5 bases, with 3 bases of the junction outside any gene match. The germline V gene (reference sequence) sets CDR1 to LGHDT and CDR2 to YNNKEL. Its CDR3 holds 14 amino acids, cysteine through phenylalanine. Just CDR3 DNA is preserved here, 42 bases in frame from base 1. With regard to this clone: This clone's antigen is unknown. Base qualities were left out, and no much larger clone turns up one base away.

The collaborating institutions used their own protocols to collect whole blood in K2EDTA tubes. For TCRbeta analysis, collaborators shipped samples in one of three forms: frozen whole blood, isolated PBMCs, or DNA extracted from either of those sample types. This clonotype was sampled from a woman in her fifties or sixties with acute or convalescent COVID-19. The V and J segments used are TRBV3-1 (or the pseudogene TRBV3-2) and TRBJ2-5, with 10 junctional bases fitting TRBD2. The sequenced material came from peripheral blood. The CDR3 has the sequence CASSQGTSAETQYF. The DNA reads TGTGCCAGCAGCCAGGGGACTAGCGCGGAGACCCAGTACTTC.